This is a list of T cell receptor beta chains from one sample in a study of neurological immune-mediated disorders. TCRdb redid the calling of the 5' RACE reads with MiXCR, one entry per CDR3 protein. The sample has more than 45,000 distinct CDR3 sequences, 2.5% seen once. The specimen was PBMCs. All receptors come from a middle-aged man with multiple sclerosis. CDR3s include the opening cysteine and the closing phenylalanine or tryptophan. Each record gives: D gene, J gene, V gene, clone size, CDR3 protein, CDR3 DNA. D genes are given only for firm matches. Size is stated as once, few or many counts, or a class when the clone is expanded.

d_gene: .
j_gene: TRBJ2-7
v_gene: TRBV27
abundance: many
CDR3aa: CASSLIGSSYEQYF
CDR3nt: TGTGCCAGCAGTTTAATTGGCAGCTCCTACGAGCAGTACTTC

d_gene: .
j_gene: TRBJ2-4
v_gene: TRBV20-1
abundance: many
CDR3aa: CSARDNSKNIQYF
CDR3nt: TGCAGTGCTAGAGATAACAGCAAAAACATTCAGTACTTC

d_gene: .
j_gene: TRBJ1-5
v_gene: TRBV12-3/TRBV12-4
abundance: many
CDR3aa: CASSGGINQPQHF
CDR3nt: TGTGCCAGCAGCGGAGGGATCAATCAGCCCCAGCATTTT

d_gene: .
j_gene: TRBJ2-7
v_gene: TRBV28
abundance: many
CDR3aa: CASSLGTYEQYF
CDR3nt: TGTGCCAGCAGCTTAGGGACCTACGAGCAGTACTTC

d_gene: .
j_gene: TRBJ2-7
v_gene: TRBV2
abundance: many
CDR3aa: CASSELYEQYF
CDR3nt: TGTGCCAGCAGTGAATTATACGAGCAGTACTTC

d_gene: .
j_gene: TRBJ1-5
v_gene: TRBV10-2
abundance: many
CDR3aa: CASNSANQPQHF
CDR3nt: TGCGCCAGCAACAGTGCCAATCAGCCCCAGCATTTT

d_gene: .
j_gene: TRBJ1-5
v_gene: TRBV6-6
abundance: many
CDR3aa: CASRGLYSNQPQHF
CDR3nt: TGTGCCAGCCGGGGGCTATATAGCAATCAGCCCCAGCATTTT

d_gene: .
j_gene: TRBJ2-1
v_gene: TRBV7-2
abundance: many
CDR3aa: CASSLEAARWNEQFF
CDR3nt: TGTGCCAGCAGCTTAGAAGCGGCTCGGTGGAATGAGCAGTTCTTC

d_gene: .
j_gene: TRBJ1-1
v_gene: TRBV20-1
abundance: many
CDR3aa: CSAKGERDTEAFF
CDR3nt: TGCAGTGCTAAGGGGGAAAGGGACACTGAAGCTTTCTTT

d_gene: .
j_gene: TRBJ2-3
v_gene: TRBV5-1
abundance: many
CDR3aa: CASSLRRGDTQYF
CDR3nt: TGCGCCAGCAGCTTGAGAAGGGGAGATACGCAGTATTTT

d_gene: .
j_gene: TRBJ1-1
v_gene: TRBV2
abundance: few
CDR3aa: CASSLGLDTEAFF
CDR3nt: TGTGCCAGCAGTTTAGGACTAGACACTGAAGCTTTCTTT

d_gene: .
j_gene: TRBJ2-7
v_gene: TRBV7-9
abundance: many
CDR3aa: CASSLQTRGLVYEQYF
CDR3nt: TGTGCCAGCAGCTTACAAACCAGAGGTCTTGTCTACGAGCAGTACTTC

d_gene: TRBD2
j_gene: TRBJ2-1
v_gene: TRBV7-2
abundance: many
CDR3aa: CASSLTRKAGGNEQFF
CDR3nt: TGTGCCAGCAGCTTAACCCGAAAGGCGGGGGGAAATGAGCAGTTCTTC

d_gene: TRBD1
j_gene: TRBJ1-2
v_gene: TRBV5-5
abundance: many
CDR3aa: CASSSLLRDRVANYGYTF
CDR3nt: TGTGCCAGCAGCTCCTTACTCCGGGACAGGGTCGCTAACTATGGCTACACCTTC

d_gene: .
j_gene: TRBJ1-5
v_gene: TRBV10-3
abundance: many
CDR3aa: CAISEAGSRPQHF
CDR3nt: TGTGCCATCAGTGAGGCGGGGTCCAGGCCCCAGCATTTT

d_gene: .
j_gene: TRBJ2-2
v_gene: TRBV5-1
abundance: many
CDR3aa: CASSLVSGAGGELFF
CDR3nt: TGCGCCAGCAGCTTGGTTTCGGGGGCTGGCGGGGAGCTGTTTTTT

d_gene: TRBD1
j_gene: TRBJ1-1
v_gene: TRBV20-1
abundance: many
CDR3aa: CSAKGTGGFLGGNTEAFF
CDR3nt: TGCAGTGCCAAAGGGACAGGGGGCTTCCTCGGGGGGAACACTGAAGCTTTCTTT